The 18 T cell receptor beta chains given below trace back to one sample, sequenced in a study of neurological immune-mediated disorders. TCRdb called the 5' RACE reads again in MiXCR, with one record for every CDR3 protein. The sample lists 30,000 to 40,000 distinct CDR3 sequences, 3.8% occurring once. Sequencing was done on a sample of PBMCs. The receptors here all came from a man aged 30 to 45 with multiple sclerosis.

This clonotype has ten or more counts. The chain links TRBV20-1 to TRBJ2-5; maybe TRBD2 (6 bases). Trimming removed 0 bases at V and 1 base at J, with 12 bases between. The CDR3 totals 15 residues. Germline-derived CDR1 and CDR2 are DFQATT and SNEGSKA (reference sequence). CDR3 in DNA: TGCAGTGCTAGAGATTTGAGGGAGGCCCAAGAGACCCAGTACTTC. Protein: CSARDLREAQETQYF.

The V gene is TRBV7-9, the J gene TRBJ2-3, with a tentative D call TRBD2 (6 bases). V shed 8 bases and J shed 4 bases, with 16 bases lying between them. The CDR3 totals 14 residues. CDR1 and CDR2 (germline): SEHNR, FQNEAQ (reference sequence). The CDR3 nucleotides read TGTGCCAGCTCCCCTTCGCGGAGGGCAGATACGCAGTATTTT. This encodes CASSPSRRADTQYF.

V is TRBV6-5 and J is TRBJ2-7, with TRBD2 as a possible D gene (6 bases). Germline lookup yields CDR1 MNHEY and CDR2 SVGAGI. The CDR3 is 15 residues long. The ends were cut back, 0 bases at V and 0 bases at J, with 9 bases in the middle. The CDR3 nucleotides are TGTGCCAGCAGTTACTCGGGCGGGGTCTCCTACGAGCAGTACTTC. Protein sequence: CASSYSGGVSYEQYF.

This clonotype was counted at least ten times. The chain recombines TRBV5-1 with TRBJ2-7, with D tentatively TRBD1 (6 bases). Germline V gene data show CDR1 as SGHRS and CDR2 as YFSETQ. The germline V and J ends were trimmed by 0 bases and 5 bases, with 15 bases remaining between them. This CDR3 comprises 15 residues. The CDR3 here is CASSLGTGRVHEQYF. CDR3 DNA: TGCGCCAGCAGCTTGGGAACAGGGAGAGTCCACGAGCAGTACTTC. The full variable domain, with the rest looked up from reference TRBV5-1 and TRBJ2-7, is KAGVTQTPRYLIKTRGQQVTLSCSPISGHRSVSWYQQTPGQGLQFLFEYFSETQRNKGNFPGRFSGRQFSNSRSEMNVSTLELGDSALYLCASSLGTGRVHEQYFGPGTRLTVT.

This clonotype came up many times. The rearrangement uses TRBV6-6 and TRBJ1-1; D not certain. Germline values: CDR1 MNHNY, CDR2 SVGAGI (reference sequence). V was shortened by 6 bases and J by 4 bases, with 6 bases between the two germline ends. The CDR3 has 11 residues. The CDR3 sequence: CASSRITEAFF. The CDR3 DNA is TGTGCCAGCAGCAGAATCACTGAAGCTTTCTTT.

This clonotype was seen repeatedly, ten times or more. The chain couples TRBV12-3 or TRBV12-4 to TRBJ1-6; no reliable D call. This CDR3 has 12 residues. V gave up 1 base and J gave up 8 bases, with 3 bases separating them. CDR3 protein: CASSLGYSPLHF. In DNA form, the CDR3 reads TGTGCCAGCAGTTTAGGGTATTCACCCCTCCACTTT.

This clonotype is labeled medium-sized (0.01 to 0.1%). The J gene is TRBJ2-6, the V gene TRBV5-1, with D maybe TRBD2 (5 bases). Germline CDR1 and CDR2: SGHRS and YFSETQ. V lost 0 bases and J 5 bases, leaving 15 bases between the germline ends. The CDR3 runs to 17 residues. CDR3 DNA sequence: TGCGCCAGCAGCTTGGGCGCCGGCGGGCTCTGGGCCAACGTCCTGACTTTC. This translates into CASSLGAGGLWANVLTF.

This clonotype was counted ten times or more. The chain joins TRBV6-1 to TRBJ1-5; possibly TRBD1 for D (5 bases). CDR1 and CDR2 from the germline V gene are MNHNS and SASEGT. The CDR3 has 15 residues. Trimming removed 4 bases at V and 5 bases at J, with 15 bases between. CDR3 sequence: CASSADQGPYQPQHF. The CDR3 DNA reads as TGTGCCAGCAGTGCTGACCAGGGACCCTATCAGCCCCAGCATTTT.

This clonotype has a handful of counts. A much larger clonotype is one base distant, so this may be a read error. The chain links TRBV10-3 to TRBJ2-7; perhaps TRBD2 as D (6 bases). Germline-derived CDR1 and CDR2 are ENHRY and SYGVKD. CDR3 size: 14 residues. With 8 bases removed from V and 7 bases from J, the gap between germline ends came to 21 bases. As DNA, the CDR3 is TGTGCCATCGCCTCCGGGGGTTCTGGCAAAGAGCAGTACTTC. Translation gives CAIASGGSGKEQYF.

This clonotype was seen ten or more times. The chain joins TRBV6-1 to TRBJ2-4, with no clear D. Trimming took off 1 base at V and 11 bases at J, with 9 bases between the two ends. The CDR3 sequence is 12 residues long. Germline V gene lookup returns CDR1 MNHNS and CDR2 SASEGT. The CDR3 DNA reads TGTGCCAGCAGTGAAGGGTGGCATCTTCAGTACTTC. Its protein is CASSEGWHLQYF.

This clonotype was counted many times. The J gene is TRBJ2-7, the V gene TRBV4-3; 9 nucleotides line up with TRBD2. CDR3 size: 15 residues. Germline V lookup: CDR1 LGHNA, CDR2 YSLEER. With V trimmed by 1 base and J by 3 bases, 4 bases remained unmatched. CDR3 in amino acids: CASSQGTAGGYEQYF. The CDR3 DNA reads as TGCGCCAGCAGCCAAGGGACAGCGGGGGGCTACGAGCAGTACTTC.

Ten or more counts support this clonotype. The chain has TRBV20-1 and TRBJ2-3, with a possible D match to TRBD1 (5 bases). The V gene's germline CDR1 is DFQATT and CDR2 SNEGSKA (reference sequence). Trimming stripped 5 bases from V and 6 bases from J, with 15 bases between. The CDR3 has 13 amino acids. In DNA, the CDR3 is TGCAGTGCTCCCCAGGGTGCGGTTGATACGCAGTATTTT. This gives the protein CSAPQGAVDTQYF.

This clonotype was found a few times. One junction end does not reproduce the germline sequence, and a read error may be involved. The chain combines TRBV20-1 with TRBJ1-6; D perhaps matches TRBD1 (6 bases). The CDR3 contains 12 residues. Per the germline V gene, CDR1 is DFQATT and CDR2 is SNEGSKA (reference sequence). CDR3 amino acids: CSAQGGGGPLNF. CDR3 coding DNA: TGCAGTGCCCAAGGGGGTGGAGGGCCCCTCAACTTT.

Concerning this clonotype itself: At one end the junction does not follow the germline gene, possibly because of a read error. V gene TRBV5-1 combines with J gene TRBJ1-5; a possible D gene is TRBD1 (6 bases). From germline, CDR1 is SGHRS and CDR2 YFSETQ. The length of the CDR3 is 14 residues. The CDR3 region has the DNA TGCGCCAGCAGCTTGCGGCAGGGTGGACAGCCCCAGAATTTT. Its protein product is CASSLRQGGQPQNF. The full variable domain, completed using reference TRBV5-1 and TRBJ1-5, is KAGVTQTPRYLIKTRGQQVTLSCSPISGHRSVSWYQQTPGQGLQFLFEYFSETQRNKGNFPGRFSGRQFSNSRSEMNVSTLELGDSALYLCASSLRQGGQPQNFGDGTRLSIL.

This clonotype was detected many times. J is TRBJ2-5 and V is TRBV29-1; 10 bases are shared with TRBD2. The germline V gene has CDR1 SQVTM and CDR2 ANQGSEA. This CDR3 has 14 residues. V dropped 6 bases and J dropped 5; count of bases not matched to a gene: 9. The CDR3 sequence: CSVAAGGAAETQYF. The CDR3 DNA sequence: TGCAGCGTAGCAGCGGGGGGGGCGGCGGAGACCCAGTACTTC. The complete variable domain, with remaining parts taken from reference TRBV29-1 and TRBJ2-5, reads SAVISQKPSRDICQRGTSLTIQCQVDSQVTMMFWYRQQPGQSLTLIATANQGSEATYESGFVIDKFPISRPNLTFSTLTVSNMSPEDSSIYLCSVAAGGAAETQYFGPGTRLLVL.

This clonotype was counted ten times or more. CDR3 DNA sequence: TGTGCCAGCAGTGGACAGCAAATGACGACCGGGGAGCTGTTTTTT. It encodes CASSGQQMTTGELFF. This chain joins TRBV12-3 or TRBV12-4 and TRBJ2-2; the D gene is possibly TRBD1 (6 bases). This CDR3 region has 15 residues. Trimming took 5 bases from V and 5 from J, leaving 15 bases between them.

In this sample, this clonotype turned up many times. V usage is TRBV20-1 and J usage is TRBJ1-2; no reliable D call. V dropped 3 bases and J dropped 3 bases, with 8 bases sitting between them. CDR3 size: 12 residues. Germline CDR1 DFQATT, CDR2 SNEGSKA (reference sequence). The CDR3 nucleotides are TGCAGTGCTAGGGACGGGGACTATGGCTACACCTTC. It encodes CSARDGDYGYTF.

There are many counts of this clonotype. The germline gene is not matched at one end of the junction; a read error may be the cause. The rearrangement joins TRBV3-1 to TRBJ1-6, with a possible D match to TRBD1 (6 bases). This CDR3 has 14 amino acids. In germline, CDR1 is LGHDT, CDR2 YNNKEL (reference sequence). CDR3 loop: CASARGGKVSPLNF. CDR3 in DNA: TGTGCCAGCGCACGAGGGGGGAAAGTCTCACCCCTCAACTTT.